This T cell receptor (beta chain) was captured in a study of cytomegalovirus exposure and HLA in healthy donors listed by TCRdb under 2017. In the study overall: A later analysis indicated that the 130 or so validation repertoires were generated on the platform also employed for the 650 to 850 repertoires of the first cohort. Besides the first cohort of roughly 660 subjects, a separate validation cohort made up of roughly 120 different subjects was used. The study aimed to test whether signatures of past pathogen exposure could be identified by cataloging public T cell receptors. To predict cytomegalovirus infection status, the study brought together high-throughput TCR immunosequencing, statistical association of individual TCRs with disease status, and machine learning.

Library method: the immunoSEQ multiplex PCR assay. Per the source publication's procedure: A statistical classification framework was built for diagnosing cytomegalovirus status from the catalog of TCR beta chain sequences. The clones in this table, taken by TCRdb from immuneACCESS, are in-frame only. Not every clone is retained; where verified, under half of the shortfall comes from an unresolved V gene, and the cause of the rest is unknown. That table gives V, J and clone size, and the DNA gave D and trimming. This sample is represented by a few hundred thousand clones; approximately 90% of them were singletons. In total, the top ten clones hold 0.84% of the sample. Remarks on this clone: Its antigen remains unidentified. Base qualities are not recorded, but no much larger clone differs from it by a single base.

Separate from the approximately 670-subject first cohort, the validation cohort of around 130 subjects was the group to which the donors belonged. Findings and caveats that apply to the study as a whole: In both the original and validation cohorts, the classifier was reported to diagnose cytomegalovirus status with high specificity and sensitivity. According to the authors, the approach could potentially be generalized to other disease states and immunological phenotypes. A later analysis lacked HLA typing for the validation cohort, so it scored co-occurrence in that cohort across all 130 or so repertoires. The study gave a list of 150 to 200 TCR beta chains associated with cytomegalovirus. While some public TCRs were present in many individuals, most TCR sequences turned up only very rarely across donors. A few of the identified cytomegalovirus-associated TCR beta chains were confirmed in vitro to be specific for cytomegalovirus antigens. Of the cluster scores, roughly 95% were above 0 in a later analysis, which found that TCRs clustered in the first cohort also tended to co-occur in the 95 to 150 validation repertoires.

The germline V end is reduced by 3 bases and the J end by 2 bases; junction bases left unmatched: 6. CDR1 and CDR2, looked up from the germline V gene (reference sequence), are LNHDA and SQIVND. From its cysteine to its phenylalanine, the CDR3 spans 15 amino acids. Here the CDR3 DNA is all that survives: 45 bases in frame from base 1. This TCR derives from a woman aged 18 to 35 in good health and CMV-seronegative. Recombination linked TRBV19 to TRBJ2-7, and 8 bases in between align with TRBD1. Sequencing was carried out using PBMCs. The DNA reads TGTGCCAGTAGTATCATTTCAGGGGGCCCCTACGAGCAGTACTTC. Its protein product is CASSIISGGPYEQYF.